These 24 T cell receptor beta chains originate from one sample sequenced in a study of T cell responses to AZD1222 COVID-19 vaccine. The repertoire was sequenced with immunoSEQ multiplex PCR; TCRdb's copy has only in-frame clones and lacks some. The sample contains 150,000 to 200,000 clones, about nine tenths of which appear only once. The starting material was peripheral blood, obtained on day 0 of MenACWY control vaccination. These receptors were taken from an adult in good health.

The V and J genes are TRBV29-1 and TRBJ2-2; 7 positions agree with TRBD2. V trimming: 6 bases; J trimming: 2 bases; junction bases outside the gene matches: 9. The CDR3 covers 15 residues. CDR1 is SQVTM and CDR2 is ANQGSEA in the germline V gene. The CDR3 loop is CSVPGGGVNTGELFF. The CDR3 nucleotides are TGCAGCGTCCCCGGCGGGGGAGTTAACACCGGGGAGCTGTTTTTT.

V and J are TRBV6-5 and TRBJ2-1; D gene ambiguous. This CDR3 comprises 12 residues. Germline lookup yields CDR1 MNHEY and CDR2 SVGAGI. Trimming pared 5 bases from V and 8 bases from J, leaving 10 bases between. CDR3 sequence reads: CASSTSTYEQFF. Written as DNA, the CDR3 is TGTGCCAGCAGTACGTCTACCTATGAGCAGTTCTTC.

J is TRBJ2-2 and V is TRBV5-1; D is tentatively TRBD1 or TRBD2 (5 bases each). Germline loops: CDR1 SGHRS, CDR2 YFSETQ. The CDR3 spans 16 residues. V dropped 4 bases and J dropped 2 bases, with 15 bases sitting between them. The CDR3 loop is CASSAGTTENTGELFF. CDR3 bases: TGCGCCAGCAGCGCAGGGACGACAGAAAACACCGGGGAGCTGTTTTTT.

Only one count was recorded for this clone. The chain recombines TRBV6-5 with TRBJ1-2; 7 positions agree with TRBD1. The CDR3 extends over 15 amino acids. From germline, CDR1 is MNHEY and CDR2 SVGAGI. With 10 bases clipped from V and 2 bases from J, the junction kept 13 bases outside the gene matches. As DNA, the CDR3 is TGTGCCACCCAATGGTTGGGACAGAGAAACTATGGCTACACCTTC. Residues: CATQWLGQRNYGYTF.

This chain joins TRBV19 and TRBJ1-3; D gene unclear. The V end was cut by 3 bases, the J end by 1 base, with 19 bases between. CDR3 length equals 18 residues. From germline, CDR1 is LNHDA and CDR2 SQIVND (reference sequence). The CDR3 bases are TGTGCCAGTAGTATTGACACCCTCCCACCGGGGTCTGGAAACACCATATATTTT. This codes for CASSIDTLPPGSGNTIYF. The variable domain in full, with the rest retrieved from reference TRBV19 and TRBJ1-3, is DGGITQSPKYLFRKEGQNVTLSCEQNLNHDAMYWYRQDPGQGLRLIYYSQIVNDFQKGDIAEGYSVSREKKESFPLTVTSAQKNPTAFYLCASSIDTLPPGSGNTIYFGEGSWLTVV.

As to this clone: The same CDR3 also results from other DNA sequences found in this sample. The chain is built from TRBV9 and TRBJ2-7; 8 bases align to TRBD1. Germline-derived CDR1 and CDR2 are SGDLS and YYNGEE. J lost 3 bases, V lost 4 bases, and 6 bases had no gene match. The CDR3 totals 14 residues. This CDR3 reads CASSPRTGSYEQYF. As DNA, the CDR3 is TGTGCCAGCAGCCCGAGGACAGGGAGCTACGAGCAGTACTTC.

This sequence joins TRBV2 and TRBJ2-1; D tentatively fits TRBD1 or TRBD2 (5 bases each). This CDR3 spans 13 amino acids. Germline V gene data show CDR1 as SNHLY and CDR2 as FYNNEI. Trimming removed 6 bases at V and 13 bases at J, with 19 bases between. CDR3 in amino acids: CASREGPIGAQFF. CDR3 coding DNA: TGTGCCAGCAGAGAGGGACCCATAGGGGCCCAGTTCTTC.

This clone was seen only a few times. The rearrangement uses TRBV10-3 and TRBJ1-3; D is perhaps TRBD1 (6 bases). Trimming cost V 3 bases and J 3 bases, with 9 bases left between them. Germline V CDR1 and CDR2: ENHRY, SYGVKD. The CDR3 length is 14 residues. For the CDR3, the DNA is TGTGCCATCAGTGAACAGGGTCATGGAAACACCATATATTTT. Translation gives CAISEQGHGNTIYF.

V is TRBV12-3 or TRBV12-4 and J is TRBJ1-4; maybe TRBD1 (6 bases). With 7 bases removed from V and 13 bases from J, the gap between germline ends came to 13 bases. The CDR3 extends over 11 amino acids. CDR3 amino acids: CASTTGLGLFF. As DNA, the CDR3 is TGTGCCAGCACCACAGGGCTAGGACTGTTTTTT.

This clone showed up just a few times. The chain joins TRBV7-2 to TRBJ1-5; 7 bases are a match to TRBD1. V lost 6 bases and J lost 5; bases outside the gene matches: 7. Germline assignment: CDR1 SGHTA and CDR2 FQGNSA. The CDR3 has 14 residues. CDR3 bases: TGTGCCAGCAGTCCGGGACAGCCTTATCAGCCCCAGCATTTT. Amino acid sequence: CASSPGQPYQPQHF.

CDR3 in DNA: TGTGCCAGCAGGGTTAGCGGGGGTCGGCAAGAGACCCAGTACTTC. It translates to CASRVSGGRQETQYF. The chain has TRBV6-5 and TRBJ2-5, with TRBD2 matching 9 bases. The CDR3 is 15 amino acids. The germline CDR1 and CDR2 sequences are MNHEY and SVGAGI. The J segment lost 2 bases and the V segment lost 6 bases, leaving 7 bases of the junction unmatched.

The CDR3 region has the DNA TGTGCCAGCAGCTTAGCGGACAGCAGCTCTGGAAACACCATATATTTT. Translated: CASSLADSSSGNTIYF. The rearrangement joins TRBV7-6 to TRBJ1-3, with D possibly TRBD1 on 6 matching bases. The germline V and J ends were trimmed by 0 bases and 0 bases, with 9 bases remaining between them. The CDR3 is 16 amino acids. Germline CDR1 and CDR2: SGHVS and FNYEAQ.

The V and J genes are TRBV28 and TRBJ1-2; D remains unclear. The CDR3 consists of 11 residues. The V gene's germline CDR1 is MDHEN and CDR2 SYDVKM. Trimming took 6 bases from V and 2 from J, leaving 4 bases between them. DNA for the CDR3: TGTGCCAGCAGGCAAAACTATGGCTACACCTTC. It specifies CASRQNYGYTF.

As DNA, the CDR3 is TGTGCCAGCAGCCAAGCTGGTAGTACTGAAGCTTTCTTT. Its protein product is CASSQAGSTEAFF. The chain carries TRBV3-1 (or the pseudogene TRBV3-2) and TRBJ1-1; no firm D call. This CDR3 contains 13 residues. V was pared by 1 base and J by 5 bases, with 8 bases between. Germline lookup yields CDR1 LGHDT and CDR2 YNNKEL (reference sequence).

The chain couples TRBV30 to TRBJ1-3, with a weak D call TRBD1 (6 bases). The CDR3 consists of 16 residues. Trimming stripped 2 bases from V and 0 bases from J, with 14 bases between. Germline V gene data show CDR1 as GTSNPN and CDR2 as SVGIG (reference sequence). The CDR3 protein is CAWSRGRGISGNTIYF. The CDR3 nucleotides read TGTGCCTGGAGTAGGGGGAGAGGCATCTCTGGAAACACCATATATTTT. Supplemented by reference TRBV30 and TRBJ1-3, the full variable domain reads SQTIHQWPATLVQPVGSPLSLECTVEGTSNPNLYWYRQAAGRGLQLLFYSVGIGQISSEVPQNLSASRPQDRQFILSSKKLLLSDSGFYLCAWSRGRGISGNTIYFGEGSWLTVV.

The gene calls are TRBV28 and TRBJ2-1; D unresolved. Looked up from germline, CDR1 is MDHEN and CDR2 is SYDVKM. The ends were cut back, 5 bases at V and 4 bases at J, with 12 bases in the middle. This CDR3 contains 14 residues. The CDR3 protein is CASSPFLRYNEQFF. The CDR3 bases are TGTGCCAGCAGTCCATTCCTACGGTACAATGAGCAGTTCTTC. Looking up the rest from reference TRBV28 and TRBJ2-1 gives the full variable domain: DVKVTQSSRYLVKRTGEKVFLECVQDMDHENMFWYRQDPGLGLRLIYFSYDVKMKEKGDIPEGYSVSREKKERFSLILESASTNQTSMYLCASSPFLRYNEQFFGPGTRLTVL.

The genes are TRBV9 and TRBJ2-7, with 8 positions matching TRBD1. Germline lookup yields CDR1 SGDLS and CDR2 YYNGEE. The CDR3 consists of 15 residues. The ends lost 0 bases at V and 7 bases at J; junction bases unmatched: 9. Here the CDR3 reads CASSVEGRGLSEQYF. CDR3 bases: TGTGCCAGCAGCGTAGAAGGCAGGGGGCTGAGTGAGCAGTACTTC.

DNA for the CDR3: TGTGCCAGCAATAGAAGGCAAGAGACCCAGTACTTC. It specifies CASNRRQETQYF. The chain combines TRBV2 with TRBJ2-5; D not certain. Trimming stripped 7 bases from V and 2 bases from J, with 8 bases between. The CDR3 extends over 12 amino acids. Germline CDR1 reads SNHLY; CDR2 reads FYNNEI.

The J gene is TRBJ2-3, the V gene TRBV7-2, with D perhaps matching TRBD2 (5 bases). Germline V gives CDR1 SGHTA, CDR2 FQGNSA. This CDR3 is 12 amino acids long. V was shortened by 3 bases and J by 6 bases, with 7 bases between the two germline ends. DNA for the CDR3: TGTGCCAGCAGCTTTAGGGAGGATACGCAGTATTTT. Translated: CASSFREDTQYF.

The CDR3 reads CASSLSPRSSTDTQYF. The CDR3 nucleotides read TGTGCCAGCAGCTTATCTCCCCGTTCTAGCACAGATACGCAGTATTTT. The J gene is TRBJ2-3, the V gene TRBV5-4; no clear D. V lost 2 bases, J lost 0 bases, and 13 bases lay in between. CDR3 length: 16 amino acids. CDR1 SGHNT and CDR2 YYREEE come from the germline V gene (reference sequence).

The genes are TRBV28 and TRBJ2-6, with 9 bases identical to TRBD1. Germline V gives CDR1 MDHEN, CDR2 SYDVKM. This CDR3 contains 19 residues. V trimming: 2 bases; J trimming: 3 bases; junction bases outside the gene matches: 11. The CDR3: CASSLGIGTGLIGANVLTF. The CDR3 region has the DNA TGTGCCAGCAGTTTAGGAATCGGGACAGGGTTGATTGGGGCCAACGTCCTGACTTTC.

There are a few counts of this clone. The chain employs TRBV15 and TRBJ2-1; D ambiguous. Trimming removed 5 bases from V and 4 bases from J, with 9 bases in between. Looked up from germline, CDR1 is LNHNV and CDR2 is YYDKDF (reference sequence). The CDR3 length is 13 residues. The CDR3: CATSGPTYNEQFF. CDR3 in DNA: TGTGCCACCAGCGGACCTACTTACAATGAGCAGTTCTTC.

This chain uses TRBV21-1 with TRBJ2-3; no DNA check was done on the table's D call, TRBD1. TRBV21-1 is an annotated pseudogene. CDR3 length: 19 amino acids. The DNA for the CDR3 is TGTGCCAGCAGCAAACCGTCCCCTCTCAACAGGGGGCTGACAGATACGCAGTATTTT. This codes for CASSKPSPLNRGLTDTQYF.

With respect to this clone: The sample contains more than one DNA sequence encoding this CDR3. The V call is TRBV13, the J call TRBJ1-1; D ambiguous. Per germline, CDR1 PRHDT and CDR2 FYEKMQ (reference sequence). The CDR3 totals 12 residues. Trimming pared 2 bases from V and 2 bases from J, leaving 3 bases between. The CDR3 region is CASSLQNTEAFF. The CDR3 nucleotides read TGTGCCAGCAGCTTACAAAACACTGAAGCTTTCTTT.